The next 15 T cell receptor beta chains were all read from a single sample in a study of Graves' ophthalmopathy and Graves' hyperthyroidism. Researchers took RNA transcripts and amplified TCR beta CDR3 regions from them. An opening RT-PCR round employed HTBI primers and preceded a second-round multiplex PCR. TCRdb re-called the multiplex PCR reads through MiXCR, storing one row per CDR3 protein. The data show about 210,000 distinct CDR3 sequences, around 30% seen once. The specimen sequenced was peripheral blood. These receptors came from a man aged 45 to 65 with Graves' ophthalmopathy.

The chain joins TRBV6-1 to TRBJ2-5; 13 positions agree with TRBD2. The germline gives CDR1 MNHNS, CDR2 SASEGT. V dropped 6 bases and J dropped 4; count of bases not matched to a gene: 8. This CDR3 is 16 amino acids long. The CDR3 loop is CASSLRLAGGRETQYF. Here the CDR3 DNA reads TGTGCCAGCAGCCTTCGACTAGCGGGAGGCCGAGAGACCCAGTACTTC.

This sequence joins TRBV28 and TRBJ2-7, with D perhaps TRBD1 (5 bases). The CDR3 contains 14 residues. Trimming left V 3 bases short and J 5 bases short, with 14 bases between. Germline V gene data show CDR1 as MDHEN and CDR2 as SYDVKM. CDR3 residues: CASSFLPGKDEQYF. Here the CDR3 DNA reads TGTGCCAGCAGTTTCCTCCCAGGGAAGGACGAGCAGTACTTC.

This clonotype was seen many times. The rearrangement uses TRBV20-1 and TRBJ1-5, with D uncertain. Trimming took off 4 bases at V and 2 bases at J, with 6 bases between the two ends. CDR3 length equals 12 residues. The germline V gene has CDR1 DFQATT and CDR2 SNEGSKA (reference sequence). The CDR3 region has the DNA TGCAGTGCTAAGTCGGGCAATCAGCCCCAGCATTTT. It yields the protein CSAKSGNQPQHF.

This clonotype was seen a handful of times. The junction does not match germline at one end; this may be a read error. The rearrangement uses TRBV11-2 and TRBJ2-7; D is undetermined. Germline V gene data show CDR1 as SGHAT and CDR2 as FQNNGV. The CDR3 is made up of 14 amino acids. CDR3 region: CASSSVTGNYEEYF. The CDR3 DNA reads TGTGCCAGCAGCTCTGTGACTGGCAACTACGAGGAGTACTTC. Full variable domain (missing parts from reference TRBV11-2 and TRBJ2-7): EAGVAQSPRYKIIEKRQSVAFWCNPISGHATLYWYQQILGQGPKLLIQFQNNGVVDDSQLPKDRFSAERLKGVDSTLKIQPAKLEDSAVYLCASSSVTGNYEEYFGPGTRLTVT.

This clonotype was seen more than once but under ten times. The genes are TRBV6-5 and TRBJ2-7; 9 bases are shared with TRBD1. The CDR3 consists of 16 residues. Germline loops: CDR1 MNHEY, CDR2 SVGAGI. The J segment lost 6 bases and the V segment lost 7 bases, leaving 16 bases of the junction unmatched. The CDR3 loop reads CASIKGGQGSSGEQYF. The CDR3 DNA sequence: TGTGCCAGCATTAAAGGGGGACAGGGAAGCTCGGGCGAGCAGTACTTC.

This clonotype was counted many times. The chain employs TRBV7-2 and TRBJ1-6; D is uncertain. V was cut by 1 base and J by 6 bases, with 10 bases left in between. In germline, CDR1 is SGHTA, CDR2 FQGNSA. The CDR3 spans 15 residues. Here the CDR3 reads CASSLEGRSNSPLHF. CDR3 sequence (DNA): TGTGCCAGCAGCTTAGAAGGGAGATCTAATTCACCCCTCCACTTT.

In this sample, this clonotype turned up a few times. The chain is built from TRBV30 and TRBJ2-7, with D unclear. V lost 3 bases and J 0 bases, leaving 12 bases between the germline ends. CDR3 length equals 14 residues. Looked up from germline, CDR1 is GTSNPN and CDR2 is SVGIG (reference sequence). The CDR3 protein is CAWRSLGSSYEQYF. DNA of the CDR3: TGTGCCTGGAGGTCGCTGGGTAGCTCCTACGAGCAGTACTTC.

This clonotype was recorded many times. This chain uses TRBV28 with TRBJ2-7; D is possibly TRBD2 (6 bases). The CDR3 spans 12 residues. V was trimmed by 10 bases and J by 3 bases, leaving 13 bases between them. CDR1 MDHEN and CDR2 SYDVKM come from the germline V gene. The CDR3 bases are TGTGCCATAGCGGAGTCCCTCTACGAGCAGTACTTC. Its translation: CAIAESLYEQYF.

The rearrangement uses TRBV7-2 and TRBJ1-1, with D tentatively TRBD1 (5 bases). V was cut by 5 bases and J by 6 bases, with 16 bases left in between. Germline CDR1 reads SGHTA; CDR2 reads FQGNSA. The CDR3 spans 14 residues. CDR3 nucleotides: TGTGCCAGCAGCCCCCCCGCAGGACAACCTGAAGCTTTCTTT. It is translated as CASSPPAGQPEAFF. Based on the CDR3 plus reference TRBV7-2 and TRBJ1-1, the full variable domain is GAGVSQSPSNKVTEKGKDVELRCDPISGHTALYWYRQSLGQGLEFLIYFQGNSAPDKSGLPSDRFSAERTGGSVSTLTIQRTQQEDSAVYLCASSPPAGQPEAFFGQGTRLTVV.

Many counts were recorded for this clonotype. This chain joins TRBV5-1 and TRBJ1-5, with 7 nucleotides matching TRBD1. The CDR3 runs 16 residues. Trimming took 0 bases from V and 6 from J; bases not matched to a gene: 9. Germline CDR1 reads SGHRS; CDR2 reads YFSETQ. This chain's CDR3 is CASSLGPVGGGQPQHF. The CDR3 DNA is TGCGCCAGCAGCTTGGGCCCCGTAGGGGGCGGTCAGCCCCAGCATTTT.

The rearrangement joins TRBV6-2 or TRBV6-3 to TRBJ2-7; 9 bases are a match to TRBD2. V lost 0 bases to trimming and J lost 0 bases; unmatched junction nucleotides: 3. Germline lookup yields CDR1 MNHEY and CDR2 SVGEGT. The CDR3 sequence is 16 residues long. For the CDR3, the DNA is TGTGCCAGCAGTTACTCAGAGACTAGCGGCTCCTACGAGCAGTACTTC. Its translation is CASSYSETSGSYEQYF.

In its sample, this clonotype was seen many times. The chain combines TRBV9 with TRBJ2-5, with 9 positions matching TRBD2. J lost 2 bases, V lost 1 base, and 6 bases had no gene match. CDR3 size: 16 residues. CDR1 is SGDLS, CDR2 YYNGEE, per germline. The CDR3: CASSVSILAGQETQYF. The CDR3 DNA reads TGTGCCAGCAGCGTATCAATACTAGCGGGTCAAGAGACCCAGTACTTC.

This sequence joins TRBV20-1 and TRBJ1-5; D may be TRBD1 (6 bases). Looked up from germline, CDR1 is DFQATT and CDR2 is SNEGSKA (reference sequence). V was clipped by 6 bases and J by 2 bases, with 11 bases between them. The CDR3 length is 13 residues. CDR3 loop: CSANAGGNQPQHF. CDR3 nucleotide sequence: TGCAGTGCAAACGCAGGGGGCAATCAGCCCCAGCATTTT.

The rearrangement uses TRBV11-2 and TRBJ1-3; D is undetermined. The CDR3 length is 15 residues. Deletions cut 5 bases from V and 4 bases from J, with 15 bases between. CDR1 SGHAT and CDR2 FQNNGV come from the germline V gene. The CDR3 nucleotides are TGTGCCAGCAGCACCAGGTCTCAAGCAGGAAACACCATATATTTT. Its translation is CASSTRSQAGNTIYF.

The J gene is TRBJ1-5, the V gene TRBV12-3 or TRBV12-4; D unresolved. V dropped 3 bases and J dropped 1 base, with 10 bases sitting between them. The CDR3 spans 15 residues. For the CDR3, the DNA is TGTGCCAGCAGTTTGGCGCCCGTGAGCAATCAGCCCCAGCATTTT. This codes for CASSLAPVSNQPQHF.